These 31 T cell receptor beta chains came from one sample sequenced in a study of blood T cells in healthy people across ages. PCR was performed a second time for about 7 to 12 cycles using a sample-barcoded 5' primer and a J-beta primer mix. One entry per CDR3 protein results from TCRdb running MiXCR on the 5' RACE reads. Among approximately 290,000 distinct CDR3 sequences listed, 27% were seen once. Sequenced input: blood. These receptors were collected from a woman aged 70-85 years in good health.

This clonotype came up a few times. CDR3 nucleotides: TGTGCCAGCAGCGGGGATGGGGGTCACATTCAGTACTTC. Translating it yields CASSGDGGHIQYF. The chain recombines TRBV9 with TRBJ2-4; D assignment may be TRBD1 or TRBD2 (5 bases each). Germline CDR1 is SGDLS and CDR2 is YYNGEE. This CDR3 is 13 amino acids long. V was trimmed by 3 bases and J by 8 bases, leaving 12 bases between them.

The table lists this clonotype with a few counts. J is TRBJ1-2 and V is TRBV6-1; the D gene is possibly TRBD1 (6 bases). The germline gives CDR1 MNHNS, CDR2 SASEGT. Trimming removed 6 bases from V and 1 base from J, with 15 bases in between. The CDR3 extends over 15 amino acids. The CDR3 coding sequence is TGTGCCAGCAGGACGAGGGGGGACGGTAACTATGGCTACACCTTC. Translation gives CASRTRGDGNYGYTF.

CDR3 loop: CASSLLAGGEETQYF. The CDR3 DNA is TGCGCCAGCAGCCTTTTAGCGGGGGGTGAAGAGACCCAGTACTTC. This chain uses TRBV4-3 with TRBJ2-5; 10 nucleotides match TRBD2. The CDR3 contains 15 residues. CDR1 is LGHNA and CDR2 is YSLEER in the germline V gene. Unmatched junction bases numbered 5, after V lost 4 bases and J lost 3 bases.

This clonotype was counted many times. This rearrangement joins TRBV27 to TRBJ1-5; 7 nucleotides match TRBD1. The CDR3 totals 14 residues. Trimming at V came to 8 bases and at J to 3 bases, leaving 7 bases not matched to a gene. In germline, CDR1 is MNHEY, CDR2 SMNVEV (reference sequence). The CDR3 DNA is TGTGCCAGCGCCCTGGAGGGGGCCAATCAGCCCCAGCATTTT. Amino acid sequence: CASALEGANQPQHF.

There are a few counts of this clonotype. This rearrangement joins TRBV28 to TRBJ2-4; TRBD1 matches 7 bases. V lost 6 bases to trimming and J lost 9 bases; unmatched junction nucleotides: 8. CDR3 size: 13 residues. Germline V gene data show CDR1 as MDHEN and CDR2 as SYDVKM. CDR3 nucleotide sequence: TGTGCCAGCAGGTTGACAGGGTCGGGCATTCAGTACTTC. Protein sequence: CASRLTGSGIQYF.

The V call is TRBV20-1, the J call TRBJ2-7, with D possibly TRBD2 on 5 matching bases. Per germline, CDR1 DFQATT and CDR2 SNEGSKA (reference sequence). CDR3 size: 11 residues. Trimming removed 6 bases at V and 5 bases at J, with 11 bases between. CDR3 sequence: CSAGLRDEQYF. The CDR3 bases are TGCAGTGCCGGACTGAGGGACGAGCAGTACTTC.

This clonotype was counted between two and nine times. The chain combines TRBV5-1 with TRBJ2-1; no definite D call. The J call is doubtful: the DNA matches TRBJ2-5 better. The CDR3 runs 13 residues. CDR1 SGHRS and CDR2 YFSETQ come from the germline V gene. The CDR3 nucleotides are TGCGCCAGCAGCTTGGAGCCCCAAGAGACCCAGTACTTC. Translation: CASSLEPQETQYF.

This clonotype occurred a few times. The chain is built from TRBV18 and TRBJ2-2, with D hard to call. This CDR3 has 14 residues. Trimming left V 6 bases short and J 2 bases short, with 10 bases between. The V gene's germline CDR1 is KGHSH and CDR2 LQKENI. The CDR3 DNA reads TGTGCCAGCTCTCCCACTATCAACACCGGGGAGCTGTTTTTT. Residues: CASSPTINTGELFF.

V gene TRBV3-1 combines with J gene TRBJ2-2; D is undetermined. CDR3 length: 12 residues. With 5 bases removed from V and 7 bases from J, the gap between germline ends came to 8 bases. The V gene's germline CDR1 is LGHDT and CDR2 YNNKEL (reference sequence). The CDR3 DNA reads as TGTGCCAGCAGCGGCCGACGCGGGGAGCTGTTTTTT. Translated, it gives CASSGRRGELFF.

This clonotype came up a few times. This chain joins TRBV7-9 and TRBJ1-4, with D perhaps TRBD1 (6 bases). From germline, CDR1 is SEHNR and CDR2 FQNEAQ (reference sequence). The CDR3 has 14 amino acids. V was clipped by 4 bases and J by 8 bases, with 14 bases between them. The CDR3 DNA follows: TGTGCCAGCAGCTCAACCCGAGGACAGGAAAAACTGTTTTTT. It specifies CASSSTRGQEKLFF.

The chain recombines TRBV7-3 with TRBJ2-5; 11 nucleotides align to TRBD2. This CDR3 spans 16 amino acids. Germline CDR1 reads SGHTA; CDR2 reads FQGTGA. Trimming took 9 bases from V and 5 from J; bases not matched to a gene: 14. The CDR3 reads CARPLLAGVPGETQYF. Written as DNA, the CDR3 is TGTGCCAGACCTTTACTAGCGGGGGTGCCCGGGGAGACCCAGTACTTC. The entire variable domain, with the rest obtained from reference TRBV7-3 and TRBJ2-5, is as follows: GAGVSQTPSNKVTEKGKYVELRCDPISGHTALYWYRQSLGQGPEFLIYFQGTGAADDSGLPNDRFFAVRPEGSVSTLKIQRTERGDSAVYLCARPLLAGVPGETQYFGPGTRLLVL.

This chain uses TRBV7-6 with TRBJ2-5, with 7 bases that match TRBD1. J lost 7 bases, V lost 2 bases, and 7 bases had no gene match. From germline, CDR1 is SGHVS and CDR2 FNYEAQ. The CDR3 is 14 residues long. The CDR3 reads CASSLNGQAGTQYF. In DNA form, the CDR3 reads TGTGCCAGCAGCTTAAATGGACAGGCCGGGACCCAGTACTTC.

The genes are TRBV28 and TRBJ2-1, with D possibly TRBD1 on 6 matching bases. V dropped 6 bases and J dropped 4 bases, with 22 bases sitting between them. Germline-derived CDR1 and CDR2 are MDHEN and SYDVKM. The CDR3 has 17 amino acids. CDR3 in amino acids: CASSPEGWDTTYNEQFF. Written as DNA, the CDR3 is TGTGCCAGCAGCCCAGAGGGCTGGGACACCACTTACAATGAGCAGTTCTTC.

This clonotype showed up just a few times. J is TRBJ1-5 and V is TRBV7-9; D is perhaps TRBD1 (5 bases). There are 13 residues in the CDR3. Germline V gives CDR1 SEHNR, CDR2 FQNEAQ (reference sequence). Trimming took 4 bases from V and 6 from J, leaving 10 bases between them. CDR3 region: CASSSTVGQPQHF. The DNA for the CDR3 is TGTGCCAGCAGCTCGACAGTAGGTCAGCCCCAGCATTTT.

This chain uses TRBV20-1 with TRBJ2-7; 9 bases agree with TRBD2. The J segment lost 2 bases and the V segment lost 2 bases, leaving 4 bases of the junction unmatched. The CDR3 length is 14 residues. Germline V gives CDR1 DFQATT, CDR2 SNEGSKA (reference sequence). The CDR3: CSARSTSGTYEQYF. CDR3 nucleotide sequence: TGCAGTGCTAGATCGACTAGCGGAACCTACGAGCAGTACTTC.

The chain has TRBV20-1 and TRBJ1-4; a weak D match, TRBD1 (5 bases). The CDR3 length is 13 residues. The germline V gene has CDR1 DFQATT and CDR2 SNEGSKA (reference sequence). V lost 6 bases to trimming and J lost 5 bases, with 13 bases between them. CDR3 region: CSAGTAINEKLFF. The CDR3 nucleotides read TGCAGTGCCGGGACGGCGATAAATGAAAAACTGTTTTTT.

This rearrangement joins TRBV29-1 to TRBJ2-4; 7 nucleotides line up with TRBD2. With 8 bases clipped from V and 9 bases from J, the junction kept 13 bases outside the gene matches. The CDR3 extends over 13 amino acids. The germline CDR1 and CDR2 sequences are SQVTM and ANQGSEA. The CDR3 loop reads CSIAGTNSGIQYF. DNA of the CDR3: TGCAGCATCGCGGGGACTAACAGCGGCATTCAGTACTTC.

The table lists this clonotype with a few counts. The chain recombines TRBV27 with TRBJ2-5, with 9 positions matching TRBD1. The germline V gene has CDR1 MNHEY and CDR2 SMNVEV (reference sequence). This CDR3 comprises 15 residues. Trimming cost V 2 bases and J 4 bases; bases outside gene matches: 5. The CDR3: CASSLGQGFAETQYF. Written as DNA, the CDR3 is TGTGCCAGCAGTTTAGGACAGGGGTTTGCAGAGACCCAGTACTTC.

The genes are TRBV6-1 and TRBJ1-1, with a tentative D call TRBD1 (6 bases). The germline CDR1 and CDR2 sequences are MNHNS and SASEGT. V was shortened by 2 bases and J by 8 bases, with 15 bases between the two germline ends. The CDR3 covers 14 residues. For the CDR3, the DNA is TGTGCCAGCAGTGAACGAGACAGGCCTCGGGAAGCTTTCTTT. Translation gives CASSERDRPREAFF.

The chain has TRBV28 and TRBJ1-2; 7 nucleotides agree with TRBD1. This CDR3 contains 15 residues. V lost 2 bases and J lost 6; bases outside the gene matches: 9. Germline V gene sequence: CDR1 MDHEN, CDR2 SYDVKM. The CDR3 bases are TGTGCCAGCAGTTTAACCGACAGGGTTTATAATGGCTACACCTTC. It specifies CASSLTDRVYNGYTF.

The chain has TRBV7-2 and TRBJ2-3; no clear D gene. This CDR3 contains 14 residues. Germline CDR1 and CDR2: SGHTA and FQGNSA. Trimming removed 7 bases at V and 1 base at J, with 12 bases between. The CDR3 coding sequence is TGTGCCAGCACCCAGCAGGTTGGCACAGATACGCAGTATTTT. Translating it yields CASTQQVGTDTQYF.

In its sample, this clonotype was seen a few times. The rearrangement links TRBV20-1 to TRBJ1-1; 7 bases align to TRBD1. The J segment lost 0 bases and the V segment lost 5 bases, leaving 15 bases of the junction unmatched. The CDR3 runs to 17 residues. The V gene's germline CDR1 is DFQATT and CDR2 SNEGSKA (reference sequence). The CDR3 sequence is CSAPTLGTEYLNTEAFF. CDR3 nucleotides: TGCAGTGCTCCGACCCTCGGGACAGAATATCTGAACACTGAAGCTTTCTTT.

The chain employs TRBV4-1 and TRBJ1-1; D is uncertain. The germline CDR1 and CDR2 sequences are MGHRA and YSYEKL. CDR3 length: 13 amino acids. V was shortened by 3 bases and J by 11 bases, with 16 bases between the two germline ends. This chain's CDR3 is CASSQLSRKEAFF. Here the CDR3 DNA reads TGCGCCAGCAGCCAGCTCAGTCGAAAGGAGGCTTTCTTT.

The rearrangement uses TRBV6-6 and TRBJ1-3; D not resolved. In germline, CDR1 is MNHNY, CDR2 SVGAGI (reference sequence). Trimming left V 4 bases short and J 8 bases short, with 12 bases between. The CDR3 length is 13 residues. The CDR3 sequence: CASSLQLRDTIYF. The DNA for the CDR3 is TGTGCCAGCAGTTTACAGTTGAGGGACACCATATATTTT.

The rearrangement links TRBV7-2 to TRBJ1-4; 8 nucleotides agree with TRBD1. The germline gives CDR1 SGHTA, CDR2 FQGNSA. This CDR3 has 15 amino acids. Trimming took 5 bases from V and 7 from J; bases not matched to a gene: 9. For the CDR3, the DNA is TGTGCCAGCAGCGCCGGGACAGGTCCGGGTGAAAAACTGTTTTTT. It encodes CASSAGTGPGEKLFF.

The chain links TRBV20-1 to TRBJ2-1; no firm D call. The J call may be wrong; the DNA end is better matched by TRBJ2-7. CDR3 size: 11 residues. CDR1 is DFQATT and CDR2 is SNEGSKA in the germline V gene (reference sequence). CDR3 sequence (DNA): TGCAGTGCTAGTTCCGTTAACGAGCAGTACTTC. It encodes CSASSVNEQYF.

This clonotype is a singleton in its sample. The chain carries TRBV6-5 and TRBJ2-7; D is perhaps TRBD2 (5 bases). Germline V CDR1 and CDR2: MNHEY, SVGAGI. Trimming removed 6 bases from V and 2 bases from J, with 17 bases in between. The CDR3 has 15 residues. The CDR3 here is CASSSAGLGAYEQYF. The CDR3 bases are TGTGCCAGCAGCTCGGCTGGACTTGGGGCCTACGAGCAGTACTTC.

The chain is built from TRBV5-1 and TRBJ2-1, with TRBD2 identical over 7 bases. The V and J ends lost 0 bases and 5 bases, in that order; junction bases with no gene match: 2. The CDR3 is made up of 14 amino acids. CDR1 is SGHRS and CDR2 is YFSETQ in the germline V gene. CDR3 protein: CASSLELANNEQFF. Written as DNA, the CDR3 is TGCGCCAGCAGCTTGGAACTAGCGAACAATGAGCAGTTCTTC.

This clonotype was observed a handful of times. The rearrangement uses TRBV2 and TRBJ2-3, with D perhaps matching TRBD1 (6 bases). V was cut by 4 bases and J by 3 bases, with 17 bases left in between. The CDR3 extends over 16 amino acids. Looked up from germline, CDR1 is SNHLY and CDR2 is FYNNEI. The CDR3 loop is CASSAHPRTATDTQYF. The DNA of the CDR3 is TGTGCCAGCAGTGCTCACCCCCGGACAGCAACAGATACGCAGTATTTT. Drawing the rest from reference TRBV2 and TRBJ2-3, the complete variable domain is EPEVTQTPSHQVTQMGQEVILRCVPISNHLYFYWYRQILGQKVEFLVSFYNNEISEKSEIFDDQFSVERPDGSNFTLKIRSTKLEDSAMYFCASSAHPRTATDTQYFGPGTRLTVL.

CDR3 in DNA: TGTGCCAGCAGCCCTGACAGGGGAAGTGGCAATCAGCCCCAGCATTTT. Residues: CASSPDRGSGNQPQHF. The V gene is TRBV7-9, the J gene TRBJ1-5; 8 bases are a match to TRBD1. CDR3 length: 16 residues. Germline CDR1 and CDR2: SEHNR and FQNEAQ (reference sequence). J lost 2 bases, V lost 5 bases, and 8 bases had no gene match. Complete variable domain (other parts from reference TRBV7-9 and TRBJ1-5): DTGVSQNPRHKITKRGQNVTFRCDPISEHNRLYWYRQTLGQGPEFLTYFQNEAQLEKSRLLSDRFSAERPKGSFSTLEIQRTEQGDSAMYLCASSPDRGSGNQPQHFGDGTRLSIL.

This rearrangement joins TRBV20-1 to TRBJ2-1; TRBD1 matches at 8 bases. Germline V gene lookup returns CDR1 DFQATT and CDR2 SNEGSKA (reference sequence). CDR3 length: 14 residues. The V segment lost 4 bases and the J segment 7 bases; nucleotides outside the gene matches: 9. CDR3 bases: TGCAGTGCTATTAGGCAGGGGGCTAGGAATGAGCAGTTCTTC. Its translation is CSAIRQGARNEQFF.